This entry lists 3 T cell receptor beta chains sequenced from one sample in a study of beta chain features in type 1 diabetes. These receptors have no known antigen. As every portion of the isolated RNA was reverse transcribed, the sequencing read expressed TCRB transcripts. Clones were read by immunoSEQ multiplex PCR, and TCRdb kept only the in-frame ones, dropping some. The sample records 95,000 to 150,000 clones, roughly a sixth being singletons. Study findings and constraints: Moderate yet significant TCRB CDR3 shortening was seen in Type 1 diabetes patients in all four CD4+ subsets.

The specimen sequenced was central memory CD4+ T cells from blood. All receptors come from a man in his late teens or twenties with type 1 diabetes.

This chain connects TRBV21-1 to TRBJ2-5. TRBV21-1 is designated a pseudogene. The CDR3 runs to 13 residues. The CDR3: CASSKVAQETQYF. The CDR3 DNA follows: TGTGCCAGCAGCAAAGTTGCCCAAGAGACCCAGTACTTC.

The sample holds a few counts of this clone. The chain uses TRBV29-1 and TRBJ1-3; no clear D gene. V dropped 4 bases and J dropped 2 bases, with 12 bases sitting between them. CDR3 length: 14 amino acids. CDR1 is SQVTM, CDR2 ANQGSEA, per germline. The CDR3 DNA is TGCAGCGTTGTCCCCGGCGCCCCTGGAAACACCATATATTTT. Its translation is CSVVPGAPGNTIYF. The full variable domain, completed using reference TRBV29-1 and TRBJ1-3, is SAVISQKPSRDICQRGTSLTIQCQVDSQVTMMFWYRQQPGQSLTLIATANQGSEATYESGFVIDKFPISRPNLTFSTLTVSNMSPEDSSIYLCSVVPGAPGNTIYFGEGSWLTVV.

This clone was seen a handful of times. The chain carries TRBV5-1 and TRBJ1-5, with TRBD1 matching over 7 bases. J gave up 5 bases and V 4 bases, and 6 bases lay outside the gene matches. CDR3 length: 14 residues. Germline V gene lookup returns CDR1 SGHRS and CDR2 YFSETQ. In DNA, the CDR3 is TGCGCCAGCAGCCACGGACAGGAGGATCAGCCCCAGCATTTT. It is translated as CASSHGQEDQPQHF.